A single sample is the source of the 31 T cell receptor beta chains below, sequenced in a study of cytomegalovirus exposure and HLA in healthy donors. Clones were read by immunoSEQ multiplex PCR, and TCRdb kept only the in-frame ones, dropping some. The sample has roughly 300,000 clones, around 89% seen once. The specimen sequenced was PBMCs. These receptors all stem from a woman aged 18-29 years in good health and CMV-seronegative.

V usage is TRBV6-5 and J usage is TRBJ2-7; 7 nucleotides match TRBD2. The CDR3 spans 14 residues. CDR1 and CDR2 (germline): MNHEY, SVGAGI. V gave up 5 bases and J gave up 2 bases; unmatched junction bases: 6. The CDR3 here is CASSGSAGAYEQYF. The CDR3 nucleotides are TGTGCCAGCAGTGGTTCGGCGGGAGCCTACGAGCAGTACTTC.

J is TRBJ2-2 and V is TRBV5-1; 16 nucleotides agree with TRBD2. This CDR3 is built from 17 residues. The V gene's germline CDR1 is SGHRS and CDR2 YFSETQ. V gave up 0 bases and J gave up 5 bases; unmatched junction bases: 1. The CDR3 spells CASSLAGLAGGTGELFF. CDR3 bases: TGCGCCAGCAGCTTGGCGGGACTAGCGGGAGGGACCGGGGAGCTGTTTTTT.

The V call is TRBV4-1, the J call TRBJ2-7, with TRBD2 matching 7 bases. This CDR3 spans 15 amino acids. V lost 0 bases to trimming and J lost 3 bases; unmatched junction nucleotides: 5. From germline, CDR1 is MGHRA and CDR2 YSYEKL. The CDR3 DNA reads TGCGCCAGCAGCCAAGACCTAGCGGTGGACTACGAGCAGTACTTC. Protein: CASSQDLAVDYEQYF.

This rearrangement joins TRBV5-4 to TRBJ2-7, with D unresolved. V lost 0 bases, J lost 6 bases, and 4 bases lay in between. This CDR3 contains 11 residues. Germline CDR1 and CDR2: SGHNT and YYREEE (reference sequence). CDR3 nucleotides: TGTGCCAGCAGCTTGGCAGGCGAGCAGTACTTC. Its protein product is CASSLAGEQYF.

This chain joins TRBV11-2 and TRBJ2-7, with D possibly matching TRBD1 (5 bases). Germline V gene sequence: CDR1 SGHAT, CDR2 FQNNGV. The CDR3 has 14 residues. V was trimmed by 4 bases and J by 4 bases, leaving 14 bases between them. The CDR3 loop is CASSSPYRSYEQYF. CDR3 in DNA: TGTGCCAGCAGCTCCCCTTACAGGTCTTACGAGCAGTACTTC.

For this clone: Other nucleotide sequences in the sample specify the same CDR3. The genes are TRBV15 and TRBJ2-5; D gene ambiguous. V was shortened by 1 base and J by 4 bases, with 4 bases between the two germline ends. Germline CDR1 is LNHNV and CDR2 is YYDKDF (reference sequence). The CDR3 totals 12 residues. CDR3 loop: CATSRALETQYF. Written as DNA, the CDR3 is TGTGCCACCAGCAGAGCTTTAGAGACCCAGTACTTC.

The rearrangement uses TRBV6-5 and TRBJ1-3, with D unresolved. Germline V lookup: CDR1 MNHEY, CDR2 SVGAGI. The CDR3 sequence is 15 residues long. The V end was cut by 2 bases, the J end by 0 bases, with 8 bases between. The CDR3 spells CASSYEGVSGNTIYF. CDR3 bases: TGTGCCAGCAGTTACGAGGGAGTCTCTGGAAACACCATATATTTT.

The V and J genes are TRBV29-1 and TRBJ2-1; tentative D call: TRBD2 (5 bases). Trimming cost V 6 bases and J 7 bases, with 7 bases left between them. Germline CDR1 is SQVTM and CDR2 is ANQGSEA. The CDR3 covers 10 residues. The CDR3 loop is CSVGDNEQFF. The CDR3, as DNA: TGCAGCGTCGGGGATAATGAGCAGTTCTTC.

The rearrangement uses TRBV18 and TRBJ1-1; D uncertain. The CDR3 totals 12 residues. The germline V gene encodes CDR1 KGHSH and CDR2 LQKENI. V lost 3 bases and J lost 6, with 8 bases in between. CDR3 amino acids: CASSPTPAEAFF. As DNA, the CDR3 is TGTGCCAGCTCACCCACCCCGGCTGAAGCTTTCTTT.

The chain uses TRBV10-1 and TRBJ1-5; D uncertain. V was trimmed by 2 bases and J by 3 bases, leaving 8 bases between them. CDR1 and CDR2 from the germline V gene are WNHNN and SYGVQD (reference sequence). This CDR3 comprises 14 residues. CDR3 protein: CASSEPPHNQPQHF. CDR3 nucleotides: TGCGCCAGCAGTGAGCCCCCACACAATCAGCCCCAGCATTTT.

V gene TRBV10-3 combines with J gene TRBJ2-3; 9 positions agree with TRBD1. From germline, CDR1 is ENHRY and CDR2 SYGVKD. V was pared by 6 bases and J by 8 bases, with 9 bases of the junction left unmatched. This CDR3 is 14 amino acids long. CDR3 amino acids: CAISPTGGGGTQYF. In DNA, the CDR3 is TGTGCCATCAGCCCCACAGGGGGCGGGGGTACGCAGTATTTT.

The genes are TRBV6-1 and TRBJ2-1, with no clear D. V was trimmed by 6 bases and J by 6 bases, leaving 6 bases between them. Germline CDR1 MNHNS, CDR2 SASEGT. The CDR3 is made up of 11 amino acids. The CDR3 spells CASRTLNEQFF. As DNA, the CDR3 is TGTGCCAGCAGAACTCTCAATGAGCAGTTCTTC.

This chain joins TRBV7-2 and TRBJ1-2, with a possible D match to TRBD1 (5 bases). Trimming pared 5 bases from V and 0 bases from J, leaving 13 bases between. Per germline, CDR1 SGHTA and CDR2 FQGNSA. The CDR3 spans 15 residues. The CDR3 DNA is TGTGCCAGCAGCCTGGGGGGGGTTGCTAACTATGGCTACACCTTC. Its translation is CASSLGGVANYGYTF.

V usage is TRBV4-3 and J usage is TRBJ2-7; 8 nucleotides agree with TRBD1. The V and J ends lost 1 base and 4 bases, in that order; junction bases with no gene match: 15. The CDR3 contains 18 residues. Germline V gives CDR1 LGHNA, CDR2 YSLEER. The CDR3 sequence is CASSQGLGVRQGLYEQYF. In DNA form, the CDR3 reads TGCGCCAGCAGCCAAGGACTTGGGGTCAGACAGGGGCTTTACGAGCAGTACTTC.

This clone appeared a few times. Other DNA sequences in this specimen translate into the identical CDR3. The gene calls are TRBV6-5 and TRBJ2-7; 7 positions match TRBD2. The germline CDR1 and CDR2 sequences are MNHEY and SVGAGI. J lost 4 bases, V lost 0 bases, and 6 bases had no gene match. The CDR3 has 15 residues. The CDR3 region is CASSYSASGIYEQYF. Here the CDR3 DNA reads TGTGCCAGCAGTTACTCGGCTAGCGGAATATACGAGCAGTACTTC.

V usage is TRBV15 and J usage is TRBJ2-3; no clear D gene. CDR1 is LNHNV and CDR2 is YYDKDF in the germline V gene (reference sequence). Trimming took off 3 bases at V and 5 bases at J, with 9 bases between the two ends. This CDR3 region has 13 residues. The DNA of the CDR3 is TGTGCCACCAGCAGTGGTCGAGTAGATACGCAGTATTTT. As protein: CATSSGRVDTQYF.

The V gene is TRBV7-9, the J gene TRBJ1-2, with 8 bases lining up with TRBD1. This CDR3 is 16 amino acids long. The junction had 18 bases not matched to a gene; V was cut back by 8 bases and J by 7 bases. Germline-derived CDR1 and CDR2 are SEHNR and FQNEAQ (reference sequence). CDR3 coding DNA: TGTGCCAGCTCACGGGATCTTTCGGCAGGGGGCTCTGGCTACACCTTC. Protein product: CASSRDLSAGGSGYTF.

The V call is TRBV5-4, the J call TRBJ2-5, with 8 nucleotides matching TRBD1. CDR3 length equals 16 residues. Germline lookup yields CDR1 SGHNT and CDR2 YYREEE (reference sequence). After removal of 0 bases from V and 4 bases from J, the junction contained 8 bases not matched to a gene. CDR3 nucleotide sequence: TGTGCCAGCAGCTTGGGATCGCAGGGGGCGCGAGAGACCCAGTACTTC. It encodes CASSLGSQGARETQYF.

The DNA for the CDR3 is TGTGCCAGCTCACGGGGGACAGGGAGTAGTGAAGCTTTCTTT. Encoded protein: CASSRGTGSSEAFF. V is TRBV18 and J is TRBJ1-1, with TRBD1 matching 9 bases. J gave up 7 bases and V 4 bases, and 7 bases lay outside the gene matches. CDR3 size: 14 residues. Germline V CDR1 and CDR2: KGHSH, LQKENI.

The chain carries TRBV28 and TRBJ2-5; 7 bases agree with TRBD1. J gave up 1 base and V 2 bases, and 1 base lay outside the gene matches. CDR3 length: 14 amino acids. Germline V lookup: CDR1 MDHEN, CDR2 SYDVKM. CDR3: CASSLEGAQETQYF. In DNA, the CDR3 is TGTGCCAGCAGTTTAGAGGGGGCCCAAGAGACCCAGTACTTC.

There are a few counts of this clone. The chain recombines TRBV11-2 with TRBJ2-7, with D possibly TRBD1 on 6 matching bases. Trimming took off 4 bases at V and 4 bases at J, with 14 bases between the two ends. This CDR3 spans 14 amino acids. Per germline, CDR1 SGHAT and CDR2 FQNNGV. Here the CDR3 DNA reads TGTGCCAGCAGCTACAGGGTAGCCCCTTACGAGCAGTACTTC. Translated, it gives CASSYRVAPYEQYF.

The count of this clone is one. This CDR3 is CASSLRAGGRDEQFF. The CDR3 bases are TGTGCCAGCAGCCTTCGGGCGGGAGGGAGGGATGAGCAGTTCTTC. The chain has TRBV6-6 and TRBJ2-1, with 9 bases lining up with TRBD2. The V gene's germline CDR1 is MNHNY and CDR2 SVGAGI (reference sequence). Trimming removed 6 bases from V and 8 bases from J; junction bases left unmatched: 11. The CDR3 is 15 amino acids.

In this sample, this clone turned up once. The chain uses TRBV6-6 and TRBJ2-3, with D maybe TRBD2 (5 bases). V lost 2 bases and J lost 2, with 8 bases in between. Germline loops: CDR1 MNHNY, CDR2 SVGAGI (reference sequence). CDR3 size: 14 residues. The CDR3 spells CASSYSGHTDTQYF. CDR3 coding DNA: TGTGCCAGCAGTTACAGCGGTCACACAGATACGCAGTATTTT.

The chain is built from TRBV18 and TRBJ2-7, with TRBD1 matching over 7 bases. The CDR3 contains 13 residues. Per the germline V gene, CDR1 is KGHSH and CDR2 is LQKENI. The V gene end was trimmed by 5 bases and the J gene end by 1 base; junction bases not matched to a gene: 2. Written as DNA, the CDR3 is TGTGCCAGCTCATCGGGACAGTCCTACGAGCAGTACTTC. Translated: CASSSGQSYEQYF.

A single count supports this clone. The chain uses TRBV7-9 and TRBJ2-7; TRBD2 aligns across 13 bases. The germline gives CDR1 SEHNR, CDR2 FQNEAQ (reference sequence). The CDR3 consists of 18 residues. J was trimmed by 9 bases and V by 4 bases; bases with no gene match: 18. The CDR3 spells CASSSTGTSGMLPIGQYF. DNA for the CDR3: TGTGCCAGCAGCTCCACCGGGACTAGCGGGATGCTCCCCATTGGGCAGTACTTC.

The chain carries TRBV4-2 and TRBJ1-3; no clear D. V was cut by 6 bases and J by 0 bases, with 15 bases left in between. The CDR3 has 16 residues. CDR1 is LGHNA and CDR2 is YNFKEQ in the germline V gene. CDR3 region: CASSLTPMFSGNTIYF. CDR3 nucleotides: TGTGCCAGCAGTCTCACGCCTATGTTCTCTGGAAACACCATATATTTT.

The chain uses TRBV12-5 and TRBJ2-7; the match to TRBD2 covers 7 bases. The germline gives CDR1 LGHNT, CDR2 FRNRAP. With 8 bases clipped from V and 3 bases from J, the junction kept 4 bases outside the gene matches. This CDR3 region has 12 residues. The CDR3 nucleotides are TGTGCTAGTTCTAGCGGCGGCTACGAGCAGTACTTC. This sequence encodes CASSSGGYEQYF.

The V and J genes are TRBV28 and TRBJ2-7; the match to TRBD2 covers 12 bases. The V gene end was trimmed by 4 bases and the J gene end by 0 bases; junction bases not matched to a gene: 10. Germline V CDR1 and CDR2: MDHEN, SYDVKM. This CDR3 is built from 18 residues. The CDR3 coding sequence is TGTGCCAGCAGTTCGTTGGTAAGGACTAGCGGGATCTCCTACGAGCAGTACTTC. This encodes CASSSLVRTSGISYEQYF.

The chain recombines TRBV7-9 with TRBJ2-3; a weak D match, TRBD1 (6 bases). The CDR3 loop spans 16 amino acids. V was clipped by 5 bases and J by 2 bases, with 17 bases between them. Germline-derived CDR1 and CDR2 are SEHNR and FQNEAQ (reference sequence). The CDR3 loop reads CASSKTRGQSTDTQYF. As DNA, the CDR3 is TGTGCCAGCAGCAAGACCCGAGGACAGTCCACAGATACGCAGTATTTT.

The chain carries TRBV2 and TRBJ2-5, with 10 bases matching TRBD1. Germline V lookup: CDR1 SNHLY, CDR2 FYNNEI. Trimming at V came to 5 bases and at J to 4 bases, leaving 1 base not matched to a gene. The CDR3 sequence is 13 residues long. CDR3 in DNA: TGTGCCAGCAGTCGGGACAGGGGAGAGACCCAGTACTTC. It codes for CASSRDRGETQYF.

The rearrangement joins TRBV11-3 to TRBJ1-5, with D tentatively TRBD1 (5 bases). CDR3 size: 14 residues. The ends were cut back, 6 bases at V and 11 bases at J, with 20 bases in the middle. Germline V gives CDR1 SGHNT, CDR2 YENEEA. The CDR3, as DNA: TGTGCCAGCAGTCGTACAGGAGAAACCTGGGCCCAGCATTTT. As protein: CASSRTGETWAQHF.